This TCR beta chain derives from a study of long-term antiretroviral therapy in people with HIV. CDR1 is LGHNA, CDR2 YNFKEQ, per germline. CDR3 length: 13 amino acids. V gave up 0 bases and J gave up 8 bases, with 10 bases separating them. Sequencing relied on immunoSEQ assay v3.0, run at survey level. Only in-frame clones appear in the TCRdb table, and some are missing; sequencing was by immunoSEQ multiplex PCR. The repertoire holds under 15,000 clones, with 70% to 80% as singletons. This clone came up a few times. This chain connects TRBV4-2 to TRBJ1-1; D is undetermined. Here the sequenced sample was unsorted PBMCs, taken 1.3 years after starting antiretroviral therapy. The TCR sequence derives from a woman younger than 30 with HIV. CDR3 in DNA: TGTGCCAGCAGCCAAGACGGCAACCCAGAAGCTTTCTTT. Encoded protein: CASSQDGNPEAFF.